Below are 31 T cell receptor beta chains sequenced from a single sample in a study of blood T cell repertoires in COVID-19. Some clones are missing from TCRdb's copy, which holds only in-frame ones; the method was immunoSEQ multiplex PCR. The data show some 150,000 clones, over 75% seen once. The sequencing sample was made of peripheral blood. The receptors were sampled from a woman in her forties or fifties with acute or convalescent COVID-19.

This clone has just a few counts. V and J are TRBV11-2 and TRBJ2-7, with 9 bases lining up with TRBD2. Germline V CDR1 and CDR2: SGHAT, FQNNGV. This CDR3 contains 17 residues. J was trimmed by 2 bases and V by 0 bases; bases with no gene match: 8. The CDR3 reads CASSLDRAGGPAYEQYF. The CDR3 coding sequence is TGTGCCAGCAGCTTAGATCGAGCGGGGGGTCCTGCCTACGAGCAGTACTTC.

This clone was seen more than once but under ten times. V and J are TRBV7-2 and TRBJ2-5; 9 nucleotides match TRBD2. CDR3 size: 16 residues. Germline loops: CDR1 SGHTA, CDR2 FQGNSA. After removal of 5 bases from V and 9 bases from J, the junction contained 16 bases not matched to a gene. CDR3 residues: CASSLKGGGALVAQYF. The CDR3 DNA is TGTGCCAGCAGCCTAAAGGGCGGGGGGGCTCTGGTGGCCCAGTACTTC.

This clone was seen more than once but under ten times. The chain joins TRBV29-1 to TRBJ1-1; the D gene is possibly TRBD1 (6 bases). This CDR3 region has 13 residues. The ends were cut back, 3 bases at V and 10 bases at J, with 18 bases in the middle. Germline CDR1 is SQVTM and CDR2 is ANQGSEA. CDR3 coding DNA: TGCAGCGTTGACCCACTACAGGGTATGGGAGCTTTCTTT. Protein: CSVDPLQGMGAFF. Variable domain in full (rest from reference TRBV29-1 and TRBJ1-1): SAVISQKPSRDICQRGTSLTIQCQVDSQVTMMFWYRQQPGQSLTLIATANQGSEATYESGFVIDKFPISRPNLTFSTLTVSNMSPEDSSIYLCSVDPLQGMGAFFGQGTRLTVV.

The chain employs TRBV3-1 (or the pseudogene TRBV3-2) and TRBJ2-1; TRBD2 aligns across 9 bases. Trimming took 4 bases from V and 5 from J; bases not matched to a gene: 12. Germline CDR1 and CDR2: LGHDT and YNNKEL (reference sequence). The CDR3 runs 17 residues. The CDR3 loop reads CASSPQPGLAGNNEQFF. In nucleotides, the CDR3 is TGTGCCAGCAGCCCCCAGCCGGGACTAGCAGGTAACAATGAGCAGTTCTTC.

The rearrangement joins TRBV18 to TRBJ2-2; maybe TRBD1 (7 bases). Germline CDR1 and CDR2: KGHSH and LQKENI. Trimming stripped 3 bases from V and 0 bases from J, with 14 bases between. This CDR3 contains 17 residues. Here the CDR3 reads CASSPQGGQSNTGELFF. In DNA, the CDR3 is TGTGCCAGCTCACCCCAGGGGGGACAGTCGAACACCGGGGAGCTGTTTTTT.

The V gene is TRBV5-1, the J gene TRBJ2-3; D is uncertain. Trimming shortened V by 0 bases and J by 3 bases, and 8 bases separated the two germline ends. The CDR3 covers 14 residues. Germline CDR1 reads SGHRS; CDR2 reads YFSETQ. CDR3 residues: CASSLDSVTDTQYF. The CDR3 DNA is TGCGCCAGCAGCTTGGACTCGGTAACAGATACGCAGTATTTT.

V is TRBV9 and J is TRBJ1-5; no clear D gene. Germline CDR1 and CDR2: SGDLS and YYNGEE. This CDR3 is 15 amino acids long. V was cut by 0 bases and J by 7 bases, with 14 bases left in between. The CDR3: CASSVDGAPGQPQHF. In DNA form, the CDR3 reads TGTGCCAGCAGCGTAGACGGCGCCCCGGGACAGCCCCAGCATTTT.

The rearrangement links TRBV27 to TRBJ2-7, with a tentative D call TRBD1 (6 bases). The CDR3 is 14 amino acids. V dropped 2 bases and J dropped 4 bases, with 12 bases sitting between them. Germline V CDR1 and CDR2: MNHEY, SMNVEV (reference sequence). CDR3 sequence reads: CASSLAGVRYEQYF. In nucleotides, the CDR3 is TGTGCCAGCAGTTTAGCAGGGGTGAGGTACGAGCAGTACTTC.

In this sample, this clone turned up once. This sequence joins TRBV6-2 or TRBV6-3 and TRBJ1-1; no clear D gene. There are 15 residues in the CDR3. Germline V gene sequence: CDR1 MNHEY, CDR2 SVGEGT. Trimming stripped 5 bases from V and 5 bases from J, with 18 bases between. The CDR3: CASSLARSTLTEAFF. CDR3 in DNA: TGTGCCAGCAGTCTGGCAAGGAGTACACTGACTGAAGCTTTCTTT.

The chain uses TRBV6-5 and TRBJ1-5; D remains ambiguous. Trimming cost V 6 bases and J 2 bases, with 8 bases left between them. In germline, CDR1 is MNHEY, CDR2 SVGAGI. The CDR3 runs 13 residues. As DNA, the CDR3 is TGTGCCAGCAGGGAGGATGGCAATCAGCCCCAGCATTTT. Encoded protein: CASREDGNQPQHF.

The rearrangement uses TRBV6-1 and TRBJ2-5; D gene ambiguous. V shed 2 bases and J shed 4 bases, with 8 bases lying between them. The CDR3 sequence is 13 residues long. From germline, CDR1 is MNHNS and CDR2 SASEGT. CDR3 loop: CASSEFERETQYF. The CDR3 nucleotides are TGTGCCAGCAGTGAATTCGAGAGAGAGACCCAGTACTTC.

CDR3 region: CASRLTQAKTDTQYF. The CDR3 DNA follows: TGTGCCAGCAGGCTGACACAGGCAAAAACAGATACGCAGTATTTT. The V gene is TRBV6-5, the J gene TRBJ2-3; D may be TRBD1 (5 bases). The V end was cut by 6 bases, the J end by 3 bases, with 16 bases between. The germline V gene encodes CDR1 MNHEY and CDR2 SVGAGI. This CDR3 has 15 residues.

The chain employs TRBV6-2 or TRBV6-3 and TRBJ1-5, with a tentative D call TRBD1 (5 bases). The CDR3 is 13 amino acids. Germline V gives CDR1 MNHEY, CDR2 SVGEGT. V lost 2 bases and J 4 bases, leaving 6 bases between the germline ends. The DNA of the CDR3 is TGTGCCAGCAGTTACGGGGGGAATCAGCCCCAGCATTTT. Translated: CASSYGGNQPQHF.

This rearrangement joins TRBV10-3 to TRBJ2-3; 14 nucleotides line up with TRBD2. Germline values: CDR1 ENHRY, CDR2 SYGVKD. Trimming removed 10 bases from V and 0 bases from J; junction bases left unmatched: 15. The CDR3 totals 19 residues. This chain's CDR3 is CASLPGLAGEVTSTDTQYF. DNA for the CDR3: TGTGCCAGTCTCCCGGGACTAGCGGGGGAGGTTACTAGCACAGATACGCAGTATTTT.

The rearrangement uses TRBV3-1 (or the pseudogene TRBV3-2) and TRBJ1-6; D possibly corresponds to TRBD1 (5 bases). The CDR3 extends over 14 amino acids. Germline lookup yields CDR1 LGHDT and CDR2 YNNKEL (reference sequence). Trimming shortened V by 8 bases and J by 6 bases, and 14 bases separated the two germline ends. This chain's CDR3 is CASPRAGCNSPLHF. CDR3 coding DNA: TGTGCCAGCCCTCGGGCAGGGTGTAATTCACCCCTCCACTTT.

V usage is TRBV11-3 and J usage is TRBJ1-3; D is perhaps TRBD1 (5 bases). This CDR3 region has 17 residues. V was cut by 7 bases and J by 0 bases, with 19 bases left in between. Looked up from germline, CDR1 is SGHNT and CDR2 is YENEEA. The CDR3 DNA follows: TGTGCCAGCATCCCTTCCATCGACACAGGCTCTGGAAACACCATATATTTT. It encodes CASIPSIDTGSGNTIYF.

This chain connects TRBV27 to TRBJ1-5; no definite D call. The CDR3 consists of 12 residues. Trimming shortened V by 3 bases and J by 9 bases, and 9 bases separated the two germline ends. CDR1 MNHEY and CDR2 SMNVEV come from the germline V gene (reference sequence). The CDR3 sequence is CASSFGSGPQHF. The CDR3 DNA is TGTGCCAGCAGTTTTGGGTCGGGGCCCCAGCATTTT.

This chain connects TRBV9 to TRBJ2-1; tentatively, D is TRBD2 (6 bases). Per germline, CDR1 SGDLS and CDR2 YYNGEE. V was pared by 0 bases and J by 8 bases, with 15 bases between. The CDR3 covers 15 residues. CDR3 sequence: CASSVGFGGVYEQFF. The CDR3 nucleotides read TGTGCCAGCAGCGTAGGGTTCGGGGGAGTCTATGAGCAGTTCTTC.

The gene calls are TRBV11-3 and TRBJ1-3, with unresolved D. This CDR3 region has 14 residues. CDR1 SGHNT and CDR2 YENEEA come from the germline V gene. The V and J ends lost 1 base and 7 bases respectively, with 11 bases between them. Here the CDR3 DNA reads TGTGCCAGCAGCTTAGGCCCCTCGGAGAACACCATATATTTT. Its protein is CASSLGPSENTIYF.

The V call is TRBV18, the J call TRBJ2-7; 10 nucleotides agree with TRBD1. V was clipped by 6 bases and J by 4 bases; unmatched bases: 15. The CDR3 is made up of 17 amino acids. Germline assignment: CDR1 KGHSH and CDR2 LQKENI. For the CDR3, the DNA is TGTGCCAGCTCTCGCCCTCCGGGACAGGGGCGGGTATACGAGCAGTACTTC. Protein sequence: CASSRPPGQGRVYEQYF.

This rearrangement joins TRBV30 to TRBJ1-1, with D maybe TRBD1 (5 bases). This CDR3 is 11 amino acids long. With 1 base removed from V and 6 bases from J, the gap between germline ends came to 6 bases. Per the germline V gene, CDR1 is GTSNPN and CDR2 is SVGIG (reference sequence). The CDR3 DNA sequence: TGTGCCTGGAGTGGCAGGGCTGAAGCTTTCTTT. Protein product: CAWSGRAEAFF.

The rearrangement links TRBV7-2 to TRBJ1-1; maybe TRBD1 (5 bases). The CDR3 runs 12 residues. V was clipped by 5 bases and J by 8 bases, with 12 bases between them. CDR1 and CDR2 (germline): SGHTA, FQGNSA. The CDR3 protein is CASSPPGLEAFF. DNA of the CDR3: TGTGCCAGCAGCCCACCGGGACTCGAAGCTTTCTTT.

This rearrangement joins TRBV6-5 to TRBJ1-1; TRBD1 matches 8 bases. With 8 bases clipped from V and 3 bases from J, the junction kept 11 bases outside the gene matches. Germline V gives CDR1 MNHEY, CDR2 SVGAGI. This CDR3 region has 15 residues. CDR3 amino acids: CASLRTGYWDTEAFF. CDR3 bases: TGTGCCAGCCTTCGGACAGGGTATTGGGACACTGAAGCTTTCTTT.

The chain recombines TRBV20-1 with TRBJ2-7, with TRBD2 matching over 8 bases. V was clipped by 3 bases and J by 7 bases; unmatched bases: 8. Germline assignment: CDR1 DFQATT and CDR2 SNEGSKA (reference sequence). The CDR3 runs 13 residues. CDR3 amino acids: CSASRGGREEQYF. The CDR3 DNA reads as TGCAGTGCTAGTCGGGGGGGGCGGGAAGAGCAGTACTTC.

CDR3 protein: CASSFDGTGGPTDTQYF. In nucleotides, the CDR3 is TGTGCCAGCAGTTTCGACGGGACAGGGGGCCCGACAGATACGCAGTATTTT. The chain joins TRBV27 to TRBJ2-3, with 12 bases lining up with TRBD1. The germline gives CDR1 MNHEY, CDR2 SMNVEV (reference sequence). V dropped 3 bases and J dropped 3; count of bases not matched to a gene: 7. There are 17 residues in the CDR3.

This clone occurred once. The genes are TRBV5-1 and TRBJ2-3; TRBD2 is a possible D gene (6 bases). Trimming left V 0 bases short and J 6 bases short, with 14 bases between. This CDR3 has 15 residues. CDR1 and CDR2 (germline): SGHRS, YFSETQ. The CDR3 DNA reads as TGCGCCAGCAGCTTGGCCGGAGGGGTCGACGATACGCAGTATTTT. Amino acids: CASSLAGGVDDTQYF.

The chain is built from TRBV19 and TRBJ1-6; weak D call: TRBD1 (6 bases). Germline CDR1 reads LNHDA; CDR2 reads SQIVND (reference sequence). The V end lost 6 bases, the J end lost 0 bases, and 15 bases lay between the germline ends. The CDR3 is 17 residues long. CDR3 in amino acids: CASRIRDKSSYNSPLHF. DNA of the CDR3: TGTGCCAGTAGAATCCGGGACAAGAGCTCCTATAATTCACCCCTCCACTTT.

This chain links TRBV7-9 with TRBJ2-7; 10 bases fit TRBD2. The CDR3 runs 17 residues. Germline trimming cut 5 bases from V and 4 bases from J; bases unmatched to any gene: 14. CDR1 is SEHNR, CDR2 FQNEAQ, per germline (reference sequence). Here the CDR3 DNA reads TGTGCCAGCAGCCCGGGGTGGGCTAGCGGGGGTCGTTACGAGCAGTACTTC. Protein sequence: CASSPGWASGGRYEQYF. The variable domain in full, with the rest retrieved from reference TRBV7-9 and TRBJ2-7, is DTGVSQNPRHKITKRGQNVTFRCDPISEHNRLYWYRQTLGQGPEFLTYFQNEAQLEKSRLLSDRFSAERPKGSFSTLEIQRTEQGDSAMYLCASSPGWASGGRYEQYFGPGTRLTVT.

This clone has a single count. The V gene is TRBV29-1, the J gene TRBJ1-2, with 7 bases identical to TRBD1. The CDR3 sequence is 13 residues long. Germline V gives CDR1 SQVTM, CDR2 ANQGSEA. V lost 5 bases, J lost 5 bases, and 8 bases stayed unmatched. The CDR3 sequence is CSVLTGEFYGYTF. The DNA for the CDR3 is TGCAGCGTTTTAACAGGGGAATTTTATGGCTACACCTTC.

This chain links TRBV5-4 with TRBJ2-3; 11 bases line up with TRBD2. J lost 0 bases, V lost 1 base, and 4 bases had no gene match. CDR1 and CDR2 from the germline V gene are SGHNT and YYREEE (reference sequence). The CDR3 length is 17 residues. The CDR3 DNA sequence: TGTGCCAGCAGCTTGAAACTAGCGGGGGCTAGCACAGATACGCAGTATTTT. Residues: CASSLKLAGASTDTQYF.

V is TRBV5-4 and J is TRBJ1-5, with D tentatively TRBD1 (6 bases). Germline values: CDR1 SGHNT, CDR2 YYREEE (reference sequence). V was trimmed by 0 bases and J by 8 bases, leaving 9 bases between them. The CDR3 totals 13 residues. CDR3 residues: CASSLDDRKPQHF. CDR3 nucleotides: TGTGCCAGCAGCTTGGACGACAGGAAGCCCCAGCATTTT.